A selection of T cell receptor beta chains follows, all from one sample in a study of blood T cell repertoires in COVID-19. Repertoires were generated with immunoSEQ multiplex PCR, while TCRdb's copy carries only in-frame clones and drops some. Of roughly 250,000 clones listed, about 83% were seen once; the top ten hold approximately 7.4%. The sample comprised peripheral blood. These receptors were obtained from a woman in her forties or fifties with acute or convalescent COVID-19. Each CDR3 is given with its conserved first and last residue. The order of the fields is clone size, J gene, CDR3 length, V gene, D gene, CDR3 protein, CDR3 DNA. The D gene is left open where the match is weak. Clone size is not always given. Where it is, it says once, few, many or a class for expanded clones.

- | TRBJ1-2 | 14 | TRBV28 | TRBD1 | CASNSLGQGRGYTF | TGTGCCAGCAACTCCCTCGGACAGGGACGGGGCTACACCTTC
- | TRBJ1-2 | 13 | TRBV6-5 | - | CASSYGGFGGYTF | TGTGCCAGCAGTTACGGGGGGTTCGGAGGCTACACCTTC
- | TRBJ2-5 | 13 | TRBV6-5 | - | CASRDNLGETQYF | TGTGCCAGCAGGGACAACTTGGGAGAGACCCAGTACTTC
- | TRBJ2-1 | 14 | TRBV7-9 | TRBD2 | CASSLARGADEQFF | TGTGCCAGCAGCTTAGCGCGGGGGGCCGATGAGCAGTTCTTC
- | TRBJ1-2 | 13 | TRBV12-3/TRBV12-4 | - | CASRLAVAGGYTF | TGTGCCAGCAGATTAGCAGTCGCGGGGGGCTACACCTTC
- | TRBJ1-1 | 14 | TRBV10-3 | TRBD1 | CAIRSDRAGTEAFF | TGTGCCATCAGGTCGGACAGGGCGGGAACTGAAGCTTTCTTT
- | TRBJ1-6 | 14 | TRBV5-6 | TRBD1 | CASSTRTGLSPLHF | TGTGCCAGCAGCACCCGGACAGGACTTTCACCCCTCCACTTT
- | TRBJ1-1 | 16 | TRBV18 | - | CASSPPGAAMNTEAFF | TGTGCCAGCTCACCACCGGGAGCTGCCATGAACACTGAAGCTTTCTTT
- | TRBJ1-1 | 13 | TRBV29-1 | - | CSAWDYSSLEAFF | TGCAGCGCCTGGGACTATTCCTCGCTCGAAGCTTTCTTT
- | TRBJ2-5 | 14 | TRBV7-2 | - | CASSSPPGLETQYF | TGTGCCAGCAGCTCCCCCCCAGGGTTAGAGACCCAGTACTTC
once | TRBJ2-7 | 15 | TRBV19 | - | CASSIRVRGNHEQYF | TGTGCCAGTAGTATCCGGGTTCGGGGGAATCACGAGCAGTACTTC
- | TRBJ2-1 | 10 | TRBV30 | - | CVGDNNEQFF | TGTGTAGGGGATAACAATGAGCAGTTCTTC
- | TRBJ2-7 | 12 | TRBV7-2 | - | CASSLGVYEQYF | TGTGCCAGCAGCTTAGGAGTTTACGAGCAGTACTTC
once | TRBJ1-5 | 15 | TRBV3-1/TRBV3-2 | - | CASSQEHRVGQPQHF | TGTGCCAGCAGCCAAGAGCACCGGGTCGGGCAGCCCCAGCATTTT
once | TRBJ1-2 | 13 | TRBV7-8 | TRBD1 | CASSLDGDSYYTF | TGTGCCAGCAGCTTAGATGGGGACAGCTACTACACCTTC
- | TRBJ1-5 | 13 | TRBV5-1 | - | CASSLERGRPQHF | TGCGCCAGCAGCTTGGAGCGGGGTCGGCCCCAGCATTTT
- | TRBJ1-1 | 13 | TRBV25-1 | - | CASRARSDTEAFF | TGTGCCAGCAGGGCCAGAAGCGACACTGAAGCTTTCTTT
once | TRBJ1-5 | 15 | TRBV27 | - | CASSPWTDSNQPQHF | TGTGCCAGCAGTCCTTGGACTGATAGCAATCAGCCCCAGCATTTT
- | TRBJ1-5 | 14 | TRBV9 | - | CASSVEAEGQPQHF | TGTGCCAGCAGCGTAGAGGCGGAAGGACAGCCCCAGCATTTT
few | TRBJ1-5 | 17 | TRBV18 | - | CASSPSPATYSNQPQHF | TGTGCCAGCTCACCTTCCCCCGCGACTTATAGCAATCAGCCCCAGCATTTT
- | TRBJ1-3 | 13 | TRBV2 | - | CASSDAGSGTIYF | TGTGCCAGCAGTGACGCCGGGTCCGGCACCATATATTTT
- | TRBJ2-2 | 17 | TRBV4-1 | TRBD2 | CASSHVLAGVISGELFF | TGCGCCAGCAGCCACGTACTAGCGGGAGTGATCAGCGGGGAGCTGTTTTTT
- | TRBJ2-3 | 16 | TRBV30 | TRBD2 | CAWSVGSGRGTDTQYF | TGTGCCTGGAGTGTAGGGTCCGGGAGGGGGACAGATACGCAGTATTTT
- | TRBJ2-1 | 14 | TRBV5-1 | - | CASSSRDIYNEQFF | TGCGCCAGCAGCTCCCGGGATATCTACAATGAGCAGTTCTTC
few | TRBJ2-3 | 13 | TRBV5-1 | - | CASSLGAADTQYF | TGCGCCAGCAGCTTGGGAGCGGCAGATACGCAGTATTTT
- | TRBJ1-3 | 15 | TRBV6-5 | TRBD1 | CASSYPTGPGNTIYF | TGTGCCAGCAGTTACCCGACAGGGCCGGGAAACACCATATATTTT
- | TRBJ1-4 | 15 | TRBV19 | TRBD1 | CASSAGQGHREKLFF | TGTGCCAGTAGTGCGGGACAGGGTCATCGTGAAAAACTGTTTTTT
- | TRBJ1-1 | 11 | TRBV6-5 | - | CASGESLGAFF | TGTGCCAGCGGGGAGTCGTTGGGAGCTTTCTTT
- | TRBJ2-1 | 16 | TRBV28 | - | CASSIVRGLRGNEQFF | TGTGCCAGCAGCATAGTTCGCGGGTTACGGGGTAATGAGCAGTTCTTC
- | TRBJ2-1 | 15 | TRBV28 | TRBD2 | CASSRTSGSLNEQFF | TGTGCCAGCAGCCGAACTAGCGGGAGTCTTAATGAGCAGTTCTTC
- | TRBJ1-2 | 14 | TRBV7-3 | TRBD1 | CASSLDRDLGGYTF | TGTGCCAGCAGCCTGGACAGGGATCTTGGTGGCTACACCTTC
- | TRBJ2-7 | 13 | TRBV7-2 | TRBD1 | CASSGRQGTEQYF | TGTGCCAGCAGCGGACGACAGGGCACCGAGCAGTACTTC
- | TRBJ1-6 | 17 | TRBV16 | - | CASSQSVPERYNSPLHF | TGTGCCAGCAGCCAATCAGTCCCCGAGAGATATAATTCACCCCTCCACTTT
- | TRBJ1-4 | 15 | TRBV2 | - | CASSDLLGVIEKLFF | TGTGCCAGCAGTGATCTCCTGGGAGTAATTGAAAAACTGTTTTTT
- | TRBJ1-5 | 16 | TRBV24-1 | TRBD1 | CATSETTGTVNQPQHF | TGTGCCACCAGTGAGACCACCGGGACAGTCAATCAGCCCCAGCATTTT
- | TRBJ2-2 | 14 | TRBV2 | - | CASRYRTNTGELFF | TGTGCCAGCAGATACAGAACGAACACCGGGGAGCTGTTTTTT
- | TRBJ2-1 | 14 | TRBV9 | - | CASSGGPNYNEQFF | TGTGCCAGCAGCGGGGGGCCCAACTACAATGAGCAGTTCTTC
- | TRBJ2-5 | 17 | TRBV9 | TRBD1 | CASSEFPGTGGGETQYF | TGTGCCAGCAGCGAATTTCCCGGGACAGGGGGTGGAGAGACCCAGTACTTC
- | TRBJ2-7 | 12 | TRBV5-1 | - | CASSIQSYEQYF | TGCGCCAGCAGCATACAGTCCTACGAGCAGTACTTC
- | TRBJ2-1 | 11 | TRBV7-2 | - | CASSPFAEQFF | TGTGCCAGCAGCCCTTTCGCGGAGCAGTTCTTC
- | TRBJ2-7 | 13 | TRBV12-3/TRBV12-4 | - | CASSLQGTYEQYF | TGTGCCAGCAGTTTGCAGGGCACCTACGAGCAGTACTTC
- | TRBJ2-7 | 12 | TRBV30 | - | CAWSVQVNEQYF | TGTGCCTGGAGTGTACAGGTGAACGAGCAGTACTTC
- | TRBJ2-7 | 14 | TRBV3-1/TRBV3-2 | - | CASSQDTGGGEQYF | TGTGCCAGCAGCCAAGATACCGGGGGTGGCGAGCAGTACTTC
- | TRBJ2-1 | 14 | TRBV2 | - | CASSEPGQYNEQFF | TGTGCCAGCAGTGAACCGGGTCAATACAATGAGCAGTTCTTC
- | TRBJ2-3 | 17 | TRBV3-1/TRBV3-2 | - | CASSQATGQPWADTQYF | TGTGCCAGCAGCCAAGCTACAGGTCAACCATGGGCAGATACGCAGTATTTT